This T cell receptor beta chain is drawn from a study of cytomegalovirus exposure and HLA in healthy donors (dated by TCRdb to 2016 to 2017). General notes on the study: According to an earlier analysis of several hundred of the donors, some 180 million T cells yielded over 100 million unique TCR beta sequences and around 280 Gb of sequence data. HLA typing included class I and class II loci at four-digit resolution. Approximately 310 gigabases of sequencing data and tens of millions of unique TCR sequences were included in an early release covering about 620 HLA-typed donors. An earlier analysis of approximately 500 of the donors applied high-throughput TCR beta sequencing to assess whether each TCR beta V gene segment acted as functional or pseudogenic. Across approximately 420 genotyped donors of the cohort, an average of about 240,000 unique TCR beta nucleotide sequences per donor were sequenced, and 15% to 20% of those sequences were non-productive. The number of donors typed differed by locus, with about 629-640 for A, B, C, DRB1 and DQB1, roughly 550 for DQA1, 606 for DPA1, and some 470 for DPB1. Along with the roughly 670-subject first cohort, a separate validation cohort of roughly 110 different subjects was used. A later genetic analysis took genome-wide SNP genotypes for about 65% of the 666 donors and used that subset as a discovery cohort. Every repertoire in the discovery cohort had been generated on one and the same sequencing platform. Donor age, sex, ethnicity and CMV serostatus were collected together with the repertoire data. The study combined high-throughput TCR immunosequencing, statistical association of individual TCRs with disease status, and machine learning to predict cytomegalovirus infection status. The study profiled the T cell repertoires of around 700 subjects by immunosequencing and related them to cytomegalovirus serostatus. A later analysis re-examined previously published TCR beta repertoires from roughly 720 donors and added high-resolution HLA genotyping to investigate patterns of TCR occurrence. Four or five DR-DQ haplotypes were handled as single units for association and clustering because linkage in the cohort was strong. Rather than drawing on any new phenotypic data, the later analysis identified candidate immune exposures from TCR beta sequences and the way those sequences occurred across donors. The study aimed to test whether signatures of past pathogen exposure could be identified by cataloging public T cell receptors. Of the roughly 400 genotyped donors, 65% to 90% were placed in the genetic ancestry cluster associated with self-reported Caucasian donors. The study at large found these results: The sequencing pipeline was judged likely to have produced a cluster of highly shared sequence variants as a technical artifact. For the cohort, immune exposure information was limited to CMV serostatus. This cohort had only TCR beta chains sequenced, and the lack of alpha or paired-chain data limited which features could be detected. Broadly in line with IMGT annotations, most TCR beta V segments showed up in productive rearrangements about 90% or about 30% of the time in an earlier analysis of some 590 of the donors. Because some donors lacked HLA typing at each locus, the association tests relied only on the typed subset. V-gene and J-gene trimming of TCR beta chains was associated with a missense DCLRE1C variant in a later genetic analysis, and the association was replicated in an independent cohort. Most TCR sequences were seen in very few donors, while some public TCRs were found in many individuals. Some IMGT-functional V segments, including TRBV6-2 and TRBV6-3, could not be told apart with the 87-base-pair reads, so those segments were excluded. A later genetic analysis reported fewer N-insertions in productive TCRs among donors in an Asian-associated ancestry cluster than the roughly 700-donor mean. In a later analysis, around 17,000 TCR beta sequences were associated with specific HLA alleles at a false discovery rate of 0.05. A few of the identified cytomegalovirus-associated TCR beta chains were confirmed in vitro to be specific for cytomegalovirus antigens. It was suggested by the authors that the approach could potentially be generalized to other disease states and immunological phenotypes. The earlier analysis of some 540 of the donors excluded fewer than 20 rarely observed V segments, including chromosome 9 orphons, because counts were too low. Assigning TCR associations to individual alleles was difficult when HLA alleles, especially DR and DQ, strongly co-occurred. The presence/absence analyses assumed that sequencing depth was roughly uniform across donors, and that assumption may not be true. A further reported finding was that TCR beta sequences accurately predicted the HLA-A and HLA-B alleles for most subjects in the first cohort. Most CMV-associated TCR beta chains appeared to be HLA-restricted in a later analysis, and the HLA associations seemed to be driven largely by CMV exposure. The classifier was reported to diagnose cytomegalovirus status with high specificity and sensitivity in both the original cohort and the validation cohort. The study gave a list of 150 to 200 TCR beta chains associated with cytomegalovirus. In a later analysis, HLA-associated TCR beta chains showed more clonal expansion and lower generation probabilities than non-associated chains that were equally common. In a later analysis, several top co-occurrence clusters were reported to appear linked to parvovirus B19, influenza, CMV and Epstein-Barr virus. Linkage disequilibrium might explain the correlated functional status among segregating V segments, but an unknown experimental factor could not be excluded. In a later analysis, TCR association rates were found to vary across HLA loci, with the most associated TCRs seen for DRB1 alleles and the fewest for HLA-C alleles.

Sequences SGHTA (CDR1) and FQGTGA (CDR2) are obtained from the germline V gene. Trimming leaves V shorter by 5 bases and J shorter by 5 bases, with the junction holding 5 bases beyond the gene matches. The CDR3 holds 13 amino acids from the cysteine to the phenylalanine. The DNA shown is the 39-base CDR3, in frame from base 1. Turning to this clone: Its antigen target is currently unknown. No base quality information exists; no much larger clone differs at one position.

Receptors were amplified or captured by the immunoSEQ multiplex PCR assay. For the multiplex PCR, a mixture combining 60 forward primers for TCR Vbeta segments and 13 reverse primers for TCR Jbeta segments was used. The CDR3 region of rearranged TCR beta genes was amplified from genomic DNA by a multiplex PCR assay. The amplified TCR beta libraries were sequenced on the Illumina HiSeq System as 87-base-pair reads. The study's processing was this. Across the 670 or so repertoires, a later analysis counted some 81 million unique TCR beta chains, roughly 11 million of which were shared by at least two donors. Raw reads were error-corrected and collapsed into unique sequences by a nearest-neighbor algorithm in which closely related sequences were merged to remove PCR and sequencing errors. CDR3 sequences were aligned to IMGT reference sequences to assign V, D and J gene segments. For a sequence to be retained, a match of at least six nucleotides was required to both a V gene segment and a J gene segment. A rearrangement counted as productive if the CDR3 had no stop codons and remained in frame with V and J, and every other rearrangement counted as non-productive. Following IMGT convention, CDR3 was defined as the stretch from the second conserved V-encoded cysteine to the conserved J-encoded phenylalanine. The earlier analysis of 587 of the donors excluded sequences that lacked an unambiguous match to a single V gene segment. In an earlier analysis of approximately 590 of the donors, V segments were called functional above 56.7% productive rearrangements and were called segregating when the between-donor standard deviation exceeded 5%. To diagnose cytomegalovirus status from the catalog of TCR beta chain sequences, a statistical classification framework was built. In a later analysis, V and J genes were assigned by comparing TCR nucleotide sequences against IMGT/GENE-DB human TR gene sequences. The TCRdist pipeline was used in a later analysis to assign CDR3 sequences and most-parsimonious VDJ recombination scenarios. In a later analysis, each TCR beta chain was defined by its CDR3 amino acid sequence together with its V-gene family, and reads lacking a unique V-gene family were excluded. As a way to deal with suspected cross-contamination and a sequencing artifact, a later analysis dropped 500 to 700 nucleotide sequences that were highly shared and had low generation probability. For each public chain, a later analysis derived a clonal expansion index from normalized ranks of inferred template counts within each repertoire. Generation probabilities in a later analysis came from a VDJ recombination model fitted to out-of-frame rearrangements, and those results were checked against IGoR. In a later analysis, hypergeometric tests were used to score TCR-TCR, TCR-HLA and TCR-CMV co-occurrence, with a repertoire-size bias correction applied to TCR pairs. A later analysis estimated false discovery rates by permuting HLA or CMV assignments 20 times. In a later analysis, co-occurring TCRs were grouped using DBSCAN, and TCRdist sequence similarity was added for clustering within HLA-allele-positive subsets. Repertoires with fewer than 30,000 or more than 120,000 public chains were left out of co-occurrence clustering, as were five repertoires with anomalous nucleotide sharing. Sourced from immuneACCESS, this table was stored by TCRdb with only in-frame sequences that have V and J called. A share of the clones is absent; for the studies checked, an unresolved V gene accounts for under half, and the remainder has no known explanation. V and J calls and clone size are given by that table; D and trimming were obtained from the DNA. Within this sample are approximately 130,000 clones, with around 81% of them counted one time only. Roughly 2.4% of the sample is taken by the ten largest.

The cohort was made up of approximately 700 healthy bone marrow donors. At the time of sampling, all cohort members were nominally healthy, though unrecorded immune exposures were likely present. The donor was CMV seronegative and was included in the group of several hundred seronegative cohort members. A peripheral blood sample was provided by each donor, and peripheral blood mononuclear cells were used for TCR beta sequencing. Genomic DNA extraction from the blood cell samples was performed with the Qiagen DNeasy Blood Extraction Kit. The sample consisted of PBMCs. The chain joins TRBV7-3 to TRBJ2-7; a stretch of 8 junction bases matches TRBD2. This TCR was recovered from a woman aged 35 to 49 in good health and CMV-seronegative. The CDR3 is CASSHGGANEQYF. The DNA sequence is TGTGCCAGCAGCCACGGGGGGGCTAACGAGCAGTACTTC. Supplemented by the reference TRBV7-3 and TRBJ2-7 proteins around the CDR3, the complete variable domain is GAGVSQTPSNKVTEKGKYVELRCDPISGHTALYWYRQSLGQGPEFLIYFQGTGAADDSGLPNDRFFAVRPEGSVSTLKIQRTERGDSAVYLCASSHGGANEQYFGPGTRLTVT.